Sequencing of this T cell receptor (beta chain) was carried out in a study of beta chain features in type 1 diabetes (dated by TCRdb to the late 2010s). Regarding the research as a whole: No differences in mean age, gender distribution, total cell number or subset yield were found between patients and healthy donors. Naive and central memory subsets were obtained from all 30 or so donors, but regulatory and stem cell-like memory subsets were isolated from only 8 patients and roughly 8 healthy donors. The study compared the TCRB repertoires of sorted circulating CD4+ T cell subsets in recently diagnosed type 1 diabetes patients with those in matched healthy donors. Across all samples, some 99 million sorted cells were examined, and cell number per subset correlated strongly with RNA yield. Results and caveats for the whole study, not just this receptor: HLA sub-analyses involved small numbers of individuals, so any influence of HLA type on TCRB rearrangement remained unresolved. PCR may preferentially amplify shorter templates, but because patient and control samples were amplified and corrected together, any resulting skew would affect both groups equally. Sequencing cDNA rather than genomic DNA could over-represent highly expressing activated cells, although activation and CD3 levels did not differ between groups. The naive, central memory and regulatory TCRB repertoires appeared to resemble one another more closely among patients than among healthy donors. A moderate but significant shortening of TCRB CDR3 length was observed in type 1 diabetes patients in all four CD4+ subsets. At VDJ recombination sites, patients with type 1 diabetes made fewer insertions and deleted more nucleotides, a pattern implying thymic rearrangement abnormalities.

A single peripheral blood draw of around 120 mL on average was collected from each donor into heparinised tubes. Using a panel that included CD45RO, CCR7, CD25, CD127, CD95 and CD27, naive, central memory, regulatory and stem cell-like memory CD4+ T cells were sorted on a BD FACSAria II. All sorted populations exceeded 95% purity. PBMCs were isolated immediately by Lymphoprep density gradient centrifugation and stained directly without culture. Samples were stained and sorted in pairs, with one healthy donor and one patient per experiment, so that batch effects were minimized. All of the isolated RNA was reverse transcribed with the High Capacity cDNA Reverse Transcription Kit, so expressed TCRB transcripts were sequenced. Deep immunoSEQ sequencing was performed on naive, central memory and regulatory T cell samples, with an average of around 3.5 million total reads per sample. After sorted cells were lysed in RLT buffer, RNA was extracted with DNase-treated RNeasy Micro or Mini kits, with the choice depending on cell number. To prevent cross-contamination, each cell subset was processed individually, whereas patient and healthy donor samples were processed jointly. The immunoSEQ multiplex PCR was used to amplify TCRB sequences from cDNA, yielding 87-bp fragments that span the CDR3 region. The amplicons were sequenced using the Illumina HiSeq platform. As for the authors' bioinformatics: PCR bias was computationally corrected using synthetic template baselines, reads within Hamming distance 2 were collapsed, and singletons that could not be merged were discarded. Reads were aligned against IMGT so that V, D and J genes, CDR3 length and insertions or deletions at six rearrangement sites could be assigned. Within each subset, clonotype counts were normalized to sorted cell number, and only after that were true diversity and Gini coefficients computed with the tcR R package. The overlap coefficient, calculated on TCRB nucleotide sequences, was used to quantify repertoire sharing. Out-of-frame TCRB sequences from naive cells were analyzed to stand in for the pre-selection repertoire. Here the immuneACCESS table is served through TCRdb, limited to in-frame sequences with V and J called. Missing clones are a known gap in these copies; in checked studies unresolved V genes cover under half, and the rest lacks a known reason. For V, J and clone size, that table is used; D and trimming come from the DNA. For this sample there are approximately 240,000 clones; around 16% appear just once. About 0.092% of the sample comes from the top ten.

V lost 1 base and J lost 6 bases; the stretch between them is 17 bases long. CDR3 length: 15 amino acids, cysteine to phenylalanine. Of all the DNA, just the CDR3 is kept, 45 bases in frame from base 1. The germline V gene provides CDR1 SQVTM and CDR2 ANQGSEA. This clone showed up just a few times. Its cognate antigen has yet to be identified. Base qualities were left out, and no much larger clone turns up one base away. The same CDR3 can be traced to other DNA sequences in this sample. Material for sequencing was naive CD4+ T cells from blood. The label giving this sample's cell subset or site can be read as: true naive CD4+ T cells. This sequence was found in a young man with type 1 diabetes. This chain joins TRBV29-1 to TRBJ2-3; the best D guess is TRBD2, with 7 bases matching. At the DNA level, the sequence is TGCAGCGTTGAAGCTTTGGCGGGGGCTGGGGATACGCAGTATTTT. The translation is CSVEALAGAGDTQYF.